The 11 T cell receptor beta chains below were found in one sample sequenced in a study of cytomegalovirus exposure and HLA in healthy donors. A multiplex PCR was run with 60 Vbeta primers and 13 Jbeta primers. Libraries were prepared by immunoSEQ multiplex PCR; TCRdb keeps only in-frame clonotypes and omits some of them. Here the sample table reports roughly 39,000 clones. The sample comprised PBMCs. All receptors derive from a man aged 25-45 years in good health and CMV-seronegative.

The J gene is TRBJ1-2, the V gene TRBV15; no reliable D call. The CDR3 loop spans 12 amino acids. Germline V gene lookup returns CDR1 LNHNV and CDR2 YYDKDF (reference sequence). V was clipped by 5 bases and J by 9 bases, with 13 bases between them. The CDR3 DNA follows: TGTGCCACCAGCGTCGTAGGGAGAAGCTACACCTTC. Translation gives CATSVVGRSYTF.

The rearrangement joins TRBV4-3 to TRBJ2-1; 10 bases align to TRBD2. Germline V CDR1 and CDR2: LGHNA, YSLEER. With 2 bases clipped from V and 4 bases from J, the junction kept 5 bases outside the gene matches. The CDR3 consists of 16 residues. The CDR3 loop is CASSQLTSGLYNEQFF. CDR3 sequence (DNA): TGCGCCAGCAGCCAATTGACTAGCGGGCTGTACAATGAGCAGTTCTTC.

V gene TRBV4-1 combines with J gene TRBJ1-4; 10 nucleotides match TRBD1. Germline lookup yields CDR1 MGHRA and CDR2 YSYEKL. Trimming removed 1 base from V and 5 bases from J; junction bases left unmatched: 1. The CDR3 sequence is 15 residues long. CDR3 bases: TGCGCCAGCAGCCAAGTGACAGGGGGCAATGAAAAACTGTTTTTT. Its translation is CASSQVTGGNEKLFF.

The genes are TRBV6-5 and TRBJ1-2; 7 positions agree with TRBD1. This CDR3 is 15 amino acids long. The junction had 6 bases not matched to a gene; V was cut back by 1 base and J by 4 bases. Per the germline V gene, CDR1 is MNHEY and CDR2 is SVGAGI. CDR3 amino acids: CASSYYRGQTYGYTF. In nucleotides, the CDR3 is TGTGCCAGCAGTTACTATAGGGGACAGACCTATGGCTACACCTTC.

This rearrangement joins TRBV7-9 to TRBJ2-7, with 9 bases matching TRBD2. Trimming cost V 6 bases and J 2 bases; bases outside gene matches: 5. The CDR3 runs 14 residues. In germline, CDR1 is SEHNR, CDR2 FQNEAQ (reference sequence). This chain's CDR3 is CASRIAGDAYEQYF. DNA for the CDR3: TGTGCCAGCAGGATAGCGGGAGACGCCTACGAGCAGTACTTC.

The chain is built from TRBV7-2 and TRBJ1-3; D is unresolved. Per germline, CDR1 SGHTA and CDR2 FQGNSA. This CDR3 spans 18 amino acids. V dropped 1 base and J dropped 0 bases, with 16 bases sitting between them. CDR3 loop: CASSLVGGQLSSGNTIYF. The CDR3 bases are TGTGCCAGCAGCTTAGTAGGCGGGCAGCTCAGCTCTGGAAACACCATATATTTT.

The rearrangement links TRBV12-5 to TRBJ2-3; D is unclear. This CDR3 is 14 amino acids long. Germline loops: CDR1 LGHNT, CDR2 FRNRAP. V was cut by 1 base and J by 4 bases, with 9 bases left in between. CDR3 sequence (DNA): TGTGCTAGTGGTTTGGGTATTTCGGCAGATACGCAGTATTTT. This codes for CASGLGISADTQYF. Complete variable domain (other parts from reference TRBV12-5 and TRBJ2-3): DARVTQTPRHKVTEMGQEVTMRCQPILGHNTVFWYRQTMMQGLELLAYFRNRAPLDDSGMPKDRFSAEMPDATLATLKIQPSEPRDSAVYFCASGLGISADTQYFGPGTRLTVL.

The chain employs TRBV25-1 and TRBJ2-7; 7 bases line up with TRBD1. CDR3 length equals 15 residues. Per germline, CDR1 MGHDK and CDR2 SYGVNS. V trimming: 5 bases; J trimming: 0 bases; junction bases outside the gene matches: 7. CDR3 in DNA: TGTGCCAGCAGTAGTTCGAGACAGGGCTCCTACGAGCAGTACTTC. Translated: CASSSSRQGSYEQYF.

This chain connects TRBV19 to TRBJ2-2; 8 nucleotides line up with TRBD1. Germline CDR1 LNHDA, CDR2 SQIVND (reference sequence). Trimming at V came to 5 bases and at J to 4 bases, leaving 6 bases not matched to a gene. This CDR3 spans 15 amino acids. CDR3 loop: CASSPRQGSTGELFF. Here the CDR3 DNA reads TGTGCCAGTAGTCCGCGACAGGGGAGCACCGGGGAGCTGTTTTTT.

The chain recombines TRBV5-6 with TRBJ2-7; D might be TRBD1 (8 bases). In germline, CDR1 is SGHDT, CDR2 YYEEEE. V lost 1 base and J lost 6, with 29 bases in between. The CDR3 covers 19 residues. The CDR3, as DNA: TGTGCCAGCAGCTTGTCTTTCCCCCCAGGACAGGGTAGGGGGGGCGAGCAGTACTTC. Translated: CASSLSFPPGQGRGGEQYF.

The chain carries TRBV4-1 and TRBJ2-1; 14 bases map to TRBD2. With V trimmed by 4 bases and J by 8 bases, 7 bases remained unmatched. Germline assignment: CDR1 MGHRA and CDR2 YSYEKL. The CDR3 sequence is 16 residues long. The CDR3: CASSRSGTSGSDEQFF. CDR3 nucleotides: TGCGCCAGCAGCCGTTCCGGGACTAGCGGGAGTGATGAGCAGTTCTTC.